The clone carrying this T cell receptor beta chain was recorded only once. Those who participated ranged in age from roughly 18 to 95 years and resided in approximately 26 US areas. Two negative PCRs, clearance, or symptom resolution were required of recovered Cohort 3 donors. The sample comes from a study of blood T cell repertoires in COVID-19. Looking at the study overall: PBMCs, B-cell-depleted T cells, or T cells were the source of the cDNA or gDNA that made up the material.

The authors' processing: Amplification from reference gene primers served as the basis for estimated nucleated cell counts. Repertoires were generated with immunoSEQ multiplex PCR, while TCRdb's copy carries only in-frame clones and drops some. V, J and clone size are those of that table, while D and trimming were read from the DNA. The table records just over 300,000 clones, approximately 85% of them present only once. CDR1 is SNHLY, CDR2 FYNNEI, per germline. CDR3 length equals 14 residues. The V gene end was trimmed by 8 bases and the J gene end by 5 bases; junction bases not matched to a gene: 9.

V usage is TRBV2 and J usage is TRBJ2-7; 10 bases map to TRBD1. This receptor was identified in a man in his thirties or forties who had recovered from COVID-19. Sequencing input: PBMCs or T cells enriched from blood (not recorded which). For the CDR3, the DNA is TGTGCCAGCCTCTTGGGACAGGGGTCCCACGAGCAGTACTTC. Protein: CASLLGQGSHEQYF.